Each of the 31 T cell receptor beta chains below was sequenced from the same sample in a study of cytomegalovirus exposure and HLA in healthy donors. It was with 60 Vbeta and 13 Jbeta primers that the PCR ran. Assay: immunoSEQ multiplex PCR; the TCRdb copy retains only in-frame clones and omits some. The profile shows roughly 120,000 clones, over 75% of them singletons. Sequencing was carried out using PBMCs. These receptors were obtained from a human donor in good health.

V usage is TRBV6-1 and J usage is TRBJ2-7; 7 nucleotides align to TRBD2. CDR1 is MNHNS and CDR2 is SASEGT in the germline V gene. This CDR3 has 12 residues. The CDR3 DNA reads as TGTGCTGTCTGGGGGGGAACCTACGAGCAGTACTTC. It yields the protein CAVWGGTYEQYF.

This clone was detected only a few times. This chain joins TRBV18 and TRBJ2-7; 14 bases are shared with TRBD2. V was pared by 5 bases and J by 3 bases, with 15 bases of the junction left unmatched. There are 19 residues in the CDR3. Germline V gene sequence: CDR1 KGHSH, CDR2 LQKENI. The DNA of the CDR3 is TGTGCCAGCTCAACTGCTCCGGGACTAGCGGGAGCCCCTCTCTACGAGCAGTACTTC. It yields the protein CASSTAPGLAGAPLYEQYF.

Turning to this clone: A junction boundary mismatches the germline segment, possibly from a read error. The V gene is TRBV7-9, the J gene TRBJ1-1, with D hard to call. CDR3 length: 15 amino acids. Germline loops: CDR1 SEHNR, CDR2 FQNEAQ (reference sequence). CDR3 in amino acids: CSSSFPDGMNTEAFF. The DNA for the CDR3 is TGTTCCAGCAGCTTCCCCGACGGGATGAACACTGAAGCTTTCTTT.

This chain links TRBV12-5 with TRBJ1-4; D remains unclear. The V and J ends lost 1 base and 7 bases respectively, with 13 bases between them. This CDR3 is built from 15 residues. Germline V CDR1 and CDR2: LGHNT, FRNRAP. In DNA, the CDR3 is TGTGCTAGTGGTTTGGGACCACAGCGGGGTGAAAAACTGTTTTTT. Protein sequence: CASGLGPQRGEKLFF.

The V gene is TRBV18, the J gene TRBJ2-2; 10 bases map to TRBD1. The J segment lost 0 bases and the V segment lost 6 bases, leaving 4 bases of the junction unmatched. The CDR3 has 16 residues. Looked up from germline, CDR1 is KGHSH and CDR2 is LQKENI. The CDR3: CASSVTGGPNTGELFF. CDR3 DNA sequence: TGTGCCAGCTCCGTGACAGGGGGCCCGAACACCGGGGAGCTGTTTTTT. The full variable domain, in which reference TRBV18 and TRBJ2-2 provide the parts outside the CDR3, is NAGVMQNPRHLVRRRGQEARLRCSPMKGHSHVYWYRQLPEEGLKFMVYLQKENIIDESGMPKERFSAEFPKEGPSILRIQQVVRGDSAAYFCASSVTGGPNTGELFFGEGSRLTVL.

V usage is TRBV2 and J usage is TRBJ2-4; D unclear. Looked up from germline, CDR1 is SNHLY and CDR2 is FYNNEI. CDR3 size: 11 residues. V dropped 4 bases and J dropped 5 bases, with 3 bases sitting between them. CDR3 sequence (DNA): TGTGCCAGCAGTGCAGAAAACATTCAGTACTTC. This encodes CASSAENIQYF. Using reference TRBV2 and TRBJ2-4 for the parts outside the CDR3, the full variable domain is EPEVTQTPSHQVTQMGQEVILRCVPISNHLYFYWYRQILGQKVEFLVSFYNNEISEKSEIFDDQFSVERPDGSNFTLKIRSTKLEDSAMYFCASSAENIQYFGAGTRLSVL.

This rearrangement joins TRBV11-2 to TRBJ2-1; possibly TRBD2 for D (5 bases). The CDR3 covers 14 residues. V was cut by 0 bases and J by 11 bases, with 14 bases left in between. Germline V lookup: CDR1 SGHAT, CDR2 FQNNGV. The CDR3 here is CASSLDMVRVKQFF. As DNA, the CDR3 is TGTGCCAGCAGCTTAGATATGGTGAGGGTGAAGCAGTTCTTC. The full variable domain, rest sourced from reference TRBV11-2 and TRBJ2-1, is EAGVAQSPRYKIIEKRQSVAFWCNPISGHATLYWYQQILGQGPKLLIQFQNNGVVDDSQLPKDRFSAERLKGVDSTLKIQPAKLEDSAVYLCASSLDMVRVKQFFGPGTRLTVL.

The chain's CDR3 is CASSLYATNEKLFF. In DNA form, the CDR3 reads TGTGCCAGCAGCCTATATGCAACTAATGAAAAACTGTTTTTT. The rearrangement joins TRBV5-8 to TRBJ1-4; D is ambiguous. This CDR3 comprises 14 residues. The V end lost 4 bases, the J end lost 0 bases, and 7 bases lay between the germline ends. The germline CDR1 and CDR2 sequences are SGHTS and YDEGEE. Complete variable domain (other parts from reference TRBV5-8 and TRBJ1-4): EAGVTQSPTHLIKTRGQQATLRCSPISGHTSVYWYQQALGLGLQFLLWYDEGEERNRGNFPPRFSGRQFPNYSSELNVNALELEDSALYLCASSLYATNEKLFFGSGTQLSVL.

The sample holds a few counts of this clone. This rearrangement joins TRBV28 to TRBJ1-5; D is unclear. The V and J ends lost 1 base and 0 bases respectively, with 10 bases between them. Germline V gives CDR1 MDHEN, CDR2 SYDVKM. This CDR3 is built from 16 residues. CDR3 sequence reads: CASSLYPDSSNQPQHF. DNA of the CDR3: TGTGCCAGCAGTTTATATCCTGACTCTAGCAATCAGCCCCAGCATTTT.

The chain employs TRBV28 and TRBJ1-6; 9 bases match TRBD1. Germline CDR1 is MDHEN and CDR2 is SYDVKM. The CDR3 consists of 15 residues. The junction had 7 bases not matched to a gene; V was cut back by 5 bases and J by 8 bases. CDR3 nucleotides: TGTGCCAGCAGTACCCCGGGACAGGGTTATTCACCCCTCCACTTT. Amino acids: CASSTPGQGYSPLHF. The whole variable domain, remainder taken from reference TRBV28 and TRBJ1-6, is DVKVTQSSRYLVKRTGEKVFLECVQDMDHENMFWYRQDPGLGLRLIYFSYDVKMKEKGDIPEGYSVSREKKERFSLILESASTNQTSMYLCASSTPGQGYSPLHFGNGTRLTVT.

Only a few counts were recorded for this clone. This chain joins TRBV28 and TRBJ2-1; TRBD1 matches at 9 bases. Looked up from germline, CDR1 is MDHEN and CDR2 is SYDVKM. Trimming removed 6 bases from V and 1 base from J; junction bases left unmatched: 4. The CDR3 has 15 residues. The CDR3 coding sequence is TGTGCCAGCAGCTCCGGACAGGGGTCCTACAATGAGCAGTTCTTC. Translation gives CASSSGQGSYNEQFF.

This clone was found once. The chain joins TRBV19 to TRBJ2-7; 8 bases match TRBD2. This CDR3 spans 13 amino acids. CDR1 LNHDA and CDR2 SQIVND come from the germline V gene (reference sequence). After removal of 3 bases from V and 3 bases from J, the junction contained 1 base not matched to a gene. The CDR3, as DNA: TGTGCCAGTAGTATGGGACTAGGCTACGAGCAGTACTTC. Amino acid sequence: CASSMGLGYEQYF.

The chain is built from TRBV6-5 and TRBJ1-1, with a weak D call TRBD1 (5 bases). The length of the CDR3 is 13 residues. Trimming took 5 bases from V and 11 from J, leaving 18 bases between them. Germline V CDR1 and CDR2: MNHEY, SVGAGI. The DNA of the CDR3 is TGTGCCAGCAGTCCCTTAGGACGGGGGGAGGCTTTCTTT. Translation: CASSPLGRGEAFF.

The V call is TRBV6-5, the J call TRBJ1-4, with D hard to call. In germline, CDR1 is MNHEY, CDR2 SVGAGI. The CDR3 has 15 residues. The V end was cut by 6 bases, the J end by 0 bases, with 11 bases between. DNA of the CDR3: TGTGCCAGCAGACCGCAGTCTGCAACTAATGAAAAACTGTTTTTT. Translated: CASRPQSATNEKLFF.

The V gene is TRBV21-1, the J gene TRBJ2-2; the table names TRBD2, a call not compared with the DNA. TRBV21-1 is recorded as a pseudogene. The CDR3 loop spans 18 amino acids. The CDR3 DNA follows: TGTGCCAGCAGCAAATCGGTAGGGCGGGAGGGCCTCGCCGGGGAGCTGTTTTTT. Residues: CASSKSVGREGLAGELFF.

The chain is built from TRBV5-4 and TRBJ1-3; 7 nucleotides match TRBD1. The CDR3 consists of 15 residues. The ends lost 4 bases at V and 0 bases at J; junction bases unmatched: 4. Germline V gene data show CDR1 as SGHNT and CDR2 as YYREEE (reference sequence). The CDR3 DNA sequence: TGTGCCAGCAGCCCCGGGACAGCCTCTGGAAACACCATATATTTT. This gives the protein CASSPGTASGNTIYF.

This chain joins TRBV28 and TRBJ2-1; 7 positions match TRBD1. Germline V gene sequence: CDR1 MDHEN, CDR2 SYDVKM. The ends lost 1 base at V and 0 bases at J; junction bases unmatched: 9. This CDR3 has 18 amino acids. The CDR3 nucleotides are TGTGCCAGCAGTTTATTGTTCTCCCGGGACAGCTCCTACAATGAGCAGTTCTTC. Translating it yields CASSLLFSRDSSYNEQFF.

The chain is built from TRBV2 and TRBJ2-6; the D gene is possibly TRBD2 (5 bases). V lost 1 base to trimming and J lost 2 bases, with 12 bases between them. The CDR3 is 17 residues long. Germline CDR1 and CDR2: SNHLY and FYNNEI. In DNA form, the CDR3 reads TGTGCCAGCAGTGAAGAAGTTGGCGGGCCTGGGGCCAACGTCCTGACTTTC. Its translation is CASSEEVGGPGANVLTF.

This chain joins TRBV6-6 and TRBJ2-2; D not certain. Germline V gene lookup returns CDR1 MNHNY and CDR2 SVGAGI (reference sequence). Trimming shortened V by 0 bases and J by 3 bases, and 5 bases separated the two germline ends. The CDR3 loop spans 14 amino acids. CDR3 sequence reads: CASSYSSDTGELFF. CDR3 nucleotides: TGTGCCAGCAGTTACTCGAGCGACACCGGGGAGCTGTTTTTT.

The chain couples TRBV15 to TRBJ1-1; a weak D match, TRBD1 (5 bases). Germline V lookup: CDR1 LNHNV, CDR2 YYDKDF (reference sequence). Trimming pared 0 bases from V and 5 bases from J, leaving 16 bases between. The CDR3 totals 16 residues. The CDR3 region is CATSRDRGGTGTEAFF. Here the CDR3 DNA reads TGTGCCACCAGCAGAGATCGCGGGGGGACGGGGACTGAAGCTTTCTTT.

The chain combines TRBV29-1 with TRBJ2-7, with 10 bases identical to TRBD1. Germline V gives CDR1 SQVTM, CDR2 ANQGSEA. The V gene end was trimmed by 6 bases and the J gene end by 2 bases; junction bases not matched to a gene: 1. The CDR3 covers 12 residues. The CDR3 nucleotides are TGCAGCGTGGGGACAGGGGCCTACGAGCAGTACTTC. Its translation is CSVGTGAYEQYF.

The V and J genes are TRBV4-1 and TRBJ2-3, with D maybe TRBD2 (5 bases). Deletions cut 0 bases from V and 12 bases from J, with 10 bases between. The CDR3 contains 12 residues. Germline CDR1 is MGHRA and CDR2 is YSYEKL. CDR3 residues: CASSQESSTQYF. CDR3 nucleotides: TGCGCCAGCAGCCAAGAATCTAGCACACAGTATTTT.

The CDR3 coding sequence is TGTGCCAGCAGTGGAGGGGGTTTTTTAGAGACCCAGTACTTC. This translates into CASSGGGFLETQYF. This sequence joins TRBV2 and TRBJ2-5; D might be TRBD1 (6 bases). CDR3 length equals 14 residues. Per germline, CDR1 SNHLY and CDR2 FYNNEI. V lost 4 bases, J lost 4 bases, and 13 bases lay in between.

The V gene is TRBV18, the J gene TRBJ2-1; D perhaps matches TRBD1 (6 bases). V was pared by 2 bases and J by 1 base, with 9 bases between. This CDR3 comprises 15 residues. CDR1 is KGHSH, CDR2 LQKENI, per germline. CDR3 amino acids: CASSPTQGSYNEQFF. The CDR3 DNA reads as TGTGCCAGCTCACCAACACAGGGATCCTACAATGAGCAGTTCTTC.

This clone was detected only once. V usage is TRBV19 and J usage is TRBJ2-1, with TRBD2 matching over 11 bases. The V segment lost 5 bases and the J segment 7 bases; nucleotides outside the gene matches: 7. CDR3 length: 15 amino acids. CDR1 is LNHDA, CDR2 SQIVND, per germline (reference sequence). The CDR3 protein is CASSVLAGVRNEQFF. CDR3 nucleotide sequence: TGTGCCAGTAGTGTACTAGCGGGAGTTAGGAATGAGCAGTTCTTC.

The chain has TRBV6-4 and TRBJ1-2; maybe TRBD1 (5 bases). Trimming stripped 2 bases from V and 7 bases from J, with 11 bases between. This CDR3 comprises 13 residues. Per germline, CDR1 MRHNA and CDR2 SNTAGT. CDR3 coding DNA: TGTGCCAGCAGTGACCAGATCACAGGTGGCTACACCTTC. Amino acids: CASSDQITGGYTF.

The chain has TRBV27 and TRBJ1-1, with TRBD1 identical over 8 bases. Germline lookup yields CDR1 MNHEY and CDR2 SMNVEV (reference sequence). This CDR3 spans 15 amino acids. The V and J ends lost 0 bases and 4 bases, in that order; junction bases with no gene match: 4. The CDR3 sequence: CASSLSGTGRTEAFF. CDR3 DNA sequence: TGTGCCAGCAGTTTATCAGGGACAGGACGCACTGAAGCTTTCTTT.

This chain's CDR3 is CASKTTGKNQPQHF. As DNA, the CDR3 is TGTGCCAGCAAAACGACAGGGAAGAATCAGCCCCAGCATTTT. This chain links TRBV6-1 with TRBJ1-5; the match to TRBD1 covers 7 bases. CDR1 is MNHNS, CDR2 SASEGT, per germline. The CDR3 length is 14 residues. The V gene end was trimmed by 7 bases and the J gene end by 4 bases; junction bases not matched to a gene: 7.

This clone was found once. The DNA for the CDR3 is TGTGCCAGTAGTATAGGGTTCACGGACTATGGCTACACCTTC. Translating it yields CASSIGFTDYGYTF. The chain recombines TRBV19 with TRBJ1-2, with unresolved D. The CDR3 extends over 14 amino acids. Per germline, CDR1 LNHDA and CDR2 SQIVND (reference sequence). Between the trimmed V and J ends, which lost 1 base and 3 bases, there was a span of 9 bases.

This clone was seen a handful of times. This rearrangement joins TRBV5-1 to TRBJ1-1, with TRBD1 as a possible D gene (5 bases). CDR3 size: 13 residues. Trimming removed 7 bases from V and 0 bases from J, with 10 bases in between. Germline loops: CDR1 SGHRS, CDR2 YFSETQ. The CDR3 DNA follows: TGCGCCAGCTCGGACACCCTGAACACTGAAGCTTTCTTT. Translated: CASSDTLNTEAFF.

The V call is TRBV11-2, the J call TRBJ2-3, with TRBD2 identical over 7 bases. V gave up 5 bases and J gave up 5 bases; unmatched junction bases: 1. The length of the CDR3 is 12 residues. The germline CDR1 and CDR2 sequences are SGHAT and FQNNGV. The CDR3 is CASSRGVDTQYF. DNA for the CDR3: TGTGCCAGCAGCCGGGGGGTAGATACGCAGTATTTT.